This T cell receptor (beta chain) was identified in a study of cytomegalovirus exposure and HLA in healthy donors. This PCR relied on a set of 60 Vbeta primers and 13 Jbeta primers. Assay used: immunoSEQ multiplex PCR; TCRdb lists only in-frame clones, some missing. The table records about 90,000 clones, 67% of them present only once. The CDR3 runs to 13 residues. In germline, CDR1 is SGHRS, CDR2 YFSETQ. The V segment lost 5 bases and the J segment 7 bases; nucleotides outside the gene matches: 7. This receptor was obtained from a man aged 30 to 45 in good health and CMV-seronegative. This sequence joins TRBV5-1 and TRBJ1-1; 8 nucleotides line up with TRBD1. The sequenced material came from PBMCs. CDR3 amino acids: CASRDNRGNEAFF. The CDR3 DNA sequence: TGCGCCAGCAGGGATAACAGGGGGAATGAAGCTTTCTTT.